These 12 T cell receptor beta chains originate from one sample sequenced in a study of PD-1 blockade in classical Hodgkin lymphoma. Sequenced by immunoSEQ multiplex PCR; TCRdb stores in-frame clones only, minus some. The data hold tens of thousands of clones, with roughly 90% observed a single time. As to time point: newly diagnosed, previously untreated cHL patient sample. Sequenced sample: peripheral blood mononuclear cells (PBMCs). All receptors come from a human donor with classical Hodgkin lymphoma.

Only a few counts were recorded for this clone. The J gene is TRBJ2-3, the V gene TRBV6-4; 11 bases are a match to TRBD2. This CDR3 region has 14 residues. Germline V lookup: CDR1 MRHNA, CDR2 SNTAGT. V lost 6 bases, J lost 3 bases, and 2 bases stayed unmatched. The CDR3 DNA reads as TGTGCCAGCAGCGCTAGCGGGGGGACAGATACGCAGTATTTT. Translated, it gives CASSASGGTDTQYF.

The table lists this clone with a count of one. This rearrangement joins TRBV28 to TRBJ2-1; TRBD1 matches at 7 bases. The germline CDR1 and CDR2 sequences are MDHEN and SYDVKM. V lost 6 bases to trimming and J lost 2 bases; unmatched junction nucleotides: 10. The CDR3 totals 16 residues. The CDR3 protein is CASSPSTGFAYNEQFF. The CDR3 nucleotides read TGTGCCAGCAGCCCCTCGACAGGGTTCGCCTACAATGAGCAGTTCTTC.

The J gene is TRBJ1-2, the V gene TRBV27; TRBD1 aligns across 11 bases. Germline-derived CDR1 and CDR2 are MNHEY and SMNVEV (reference sequence). The CDR3 is 15 residues long. V lost 6 bases and J lost 6; bases outside the gene matches: 9. CDR3 in DNA: TGTGCCAGCAGGAGGACAGGGGGCGCAGCGAATGGCTACACCTTC. Translation: CASRRTGGAANGYTF.

The chain joins TRBV9 to TRBJ1-1; D is possibly TRBD1 (5 bases). From germline, CDR1 is SGDLS and CDR2 YYNGEE. CDR3 size: 13 residues. The V gene lost 0 bases and the J gene lost 3 bases, with 6 bases spanning the gap. Here the CDR3 DNA reads TGTGCCAGCAGCGTAGGACAGTACACTGAAGCTTTCTTT. Translated, it gives CASSVGQYTEAFF.

The chain is built from TRBV28 and TRBJ1-5; no clear D. Germline CDR1 MDHEN, CDR2 SYDVKM. The CDR3 sequence is 14 residues long. Trimming took 3 bases from V and 2 from J, leaving 8 bases between them. The CDR3 DNA reads TGTGCCAGCAGTTTTTCATTGGGCAATCAGCCCCAGCATTTT. As protein: CASSFSLGNQPQHF.

This sequence joins TRBV7-2 and TRBJ1-2; D unresolved. The CDR3 loop spans 14 amino acids. V was clipped by 5 bases and J by 7 bases, with 17 bases between them. The germline V gene encodes CDR1 SGHTA and CDR2 FQGNSA. The CDR3 DNA sequence: TGTGCCAGCAGCCTGGCCCGCTTAGGATTTGGCTACACCTTC. Translating it yields CASSLARLGFGYTF.

This clone rates as medium-sized. The chain is built from TRBV7-9 and TRBJ1-2; possible D gene TRBD1, 5 bases. V was pared by 1 base and J by 2 bases, with 14 bases between. CDR1 and CDR2 from the germline V gene are SEHNR and FQNEAQ (reference sequence). This CDR3 is built from 16 residues. CDR3 nucleotides: TGTGCCAGCAGCTTAGTCCCCACGGGGGGGAACTATGGCTACACCTTC. Translated: CASSLVPTGGNYGYTF.

V gene TRBV4-2 combines with J gene TRBJ2-3; weak D call: TRBD2 (5 bases). Looked up from germline, CDR1 is LGHNA and CDR2 is YNFKEQ. This CDR3 comprises 19 residues. With 1 base removed from V and 2 bases from J, the gap between germline ends came to 22 bases. The CDR3 nucleotides read TGTGCCAGCAGCCAAGGGCTAGTTGATCCGGGATCGGACACAGATACGCAGTATTTT. This encodes CASSQGLVDPGSDTDTQYF.

A single count supports this clone. Here the CDR3 reads CASSNYNEQFF. CDR3 in DNA: TGTGCCAGCAGTAACTACAATGAGCAGTTCTTC. The V gene is TRBV2, the J gene TRBJ2-1; no clear D gene. V lost 5 bases to trimming and J lost 3 bases, with 2 bases between them. The CDR3 consists of 11 residues. The germline gives CDR1 SNHLY, CDR2 FYNNEI.

V usage is TRBV30 and J usage is TRBJ1-1; D not resolved. The germline V gene has CDR1 GTSNPN and CDR2 SVGIG (reference sequence). V was clipped by 2 bases and J by 1 base, with 5 bases between them. The CDR3 contains 12 residues. CDR3: CAWSPENTEAFF. CDR3 sequence (DNA): TGTGCCTGGAGTCCAGAGAACACTGAAGCTTTCTTT.

The chain recombines TRBV27 with TRBJ2-5; 8 bases are shared with TRBD1. Germline V gene lookup returns CDR1 MNHEY and CDR2 SMNVEV (reference sequence). The V and J ends lost 5 bases and 3 bases, in that order; junction bases with no gene match: 8. This CDR3 has 15 residues. The CDR3 spells CASSPRTGMKETQYF. In nucleotides, the CDR3 is TGTGCCAGCAGTCCCCGGACAGGGATGAAAGAGACCCAGTACTTC.

V gene TRBV6-5 combines with J gene TRBJ2-5; weak D call: TRBD1 (5 bases). The CDR3 is 13 amino acids. V was trimmed by 7 bases and J by 4 bases, leaving 13 bases between them. Germline-derived CDR1 and CDR2 are MNHEY and SVGAGI. The DNA for the CDR3 is TGTGCCAGCAACCCGACAGTGGGAGAGACCCAGTACTTC. Its translation: CASNPTVGETQYF.